This T cell receptor (beta chain) is drawn from a study of OX40 agonist ivuxolimab in advanced cancers. Concerning the study at large: The costimulatory receptor OX40 (CD134) was targeted by ivuxolimab, a fully human IgG2 agonistic monoclonal antibody. Partial responses occurred in three dose-escalation patients: two with cutaneous melanoma and one with hepatocellular carcinoma. Peripheral TCRbeta sequencing aimed to test whether ivuxolimab altered TCR sequence diversity and caused clonal T-cell expansion. Intravenous ivuxolimab was administered to patients every 2 weeks at six dose levels: 0.01, 0.1, 0.3, 1.5, 3 and 10 mg/kg. The paper covers the monotherapy dose-escalation part of the phase I ivuxolimab trial, which included N of about 50 patients. Of the 50 to 55 patients in dose escalation, 19 had hepatocellular carcinoma, some 15 had melanoma, 9 had renal cell carcinoma and 9 had head and neck cancer. Patients were allowed to have had prior anti-PD-1, anti-PD-L1 or anti-CTLA-4 therapy, and around two fifths of the dose-escalation patients had been treated with checkpoint inhibitors. A male proportion of roughly 80% and a mean age of 60 years, ranging from about 20 to 79, were recorded for the dose-escalation cohort.

Reading the germline V gene (reference sequence) gives CDR1 MNHEY and CDR2 SMNVEV. Between the V and J ends, shortened by 5 bases and 5 bases respectively, the junction contains 18 bases. Spanning cysteine to phenylalanine, the CDR3 consists of 15 amino acids. Solely the CDR3 DNA is kept, with 45 bases framed from the first base. Summary of the overall study and its limitations: In partial responders in the 0.1-3.0 mg/kg groups, normalized peripheral clonal expansion was found to be among the lowest, especially among CD8+ T cells. After ivuxolimab, CD8+ T cells had more expanded clones than CD4+ T cells on average. Which antigens the clonally expanded peripheral T cells were specific for was not determined. At doses of 0.1 to 3.0 mg/kg, clonal expansion of both CD4+ and CD8+ blood T cells was observed from baseline to week 6. Low levels of normalized T-cell clonal expansion were also seen in some nonresponding patients.

On this clone itself: No cognate antigen has been identified for it. It has no much larger one-base neighbor in the sample; base qualities were not kept.

The trial excluded patients who had a history of autoimmune disease or were on systemic immunosuppression. Peripheral blood for TCR sequencing was collected from all dose cohorts at baseline, on cycle 4 day 1, and on cycle 7 day 1. Samples came from an open-label, multicenter, first-in-human phase I dose-escalation trial of ivuxolimab. The trial enrolled adults with locally advanced or metastatic head and neck squamous cell, hepatocellular, melanoma or renal cell carcinoma. Before TCR sequencing, CD4+ T cells and CD8+ T cells from peripheral blood were sorted into separate populations. Genomic DNA was isolated from the sorted cells so that the TCRbeta CDR3 region could be sequenced. The immunoSEQ Assay was used to sequence the TCRbeta CDR3 regions. TCRdb took this table from immuneACCESS and kept in-frame rearrangements with V and J called. Such tables lack part of the clones; where checked against another copy, unresolved V genes explain under half of the gap, and the rest is unexplained. Recorded for this sample are approximately 60,000 clones; roughly 90% of them occurred a single time. The ten largest clones take up roughly an eighth of the sample.

The sequence joins TRBV27 to TRBJ2-5, and perhaps TRBD2 as D gene, on 6 matching bases. The TCR originated in an adult with an advanced solid tumor such as melanoma, head and neck, liver or kidney cancer. The specimen was CD4+ or CD8+ T cells sorted from blood, collected in a trial of the OX40 agonist ivuxolimab. CDR3 loop: CASSQTKGSGETQYF. The base sequence is TGTGCCAGCAGTCAGACTAAAGGGAGCGGGGAGACCCAGTACTTC.